This T cell receptor (beta chain) was identified during a study of T-cell memory formation after mild COVID-19. It was 5'RACE with constant-segment primers that produced the TCR alpha and TCR beta cDNA libraries, which carried sample barcodes and UMIs. TCRdb reprocessed the 5' RACE reads with MiXCR, giving one entry per CDR3 protein. In the table there are under 300,000 distinct CDR3 sequences, more than 8% of which are singletons. Overall study findings and caveats: Among contracting clones, CD4+ were mainly CM/EM and CD8+ enriched in EMRA.

This clonotype was found a few times. Its antigen is as yet unknown. This sequence originates from a young man who had mild COVID-19 (a few samples of this study predate the infection). Cell type and time point are not known. Sequencing was performed on PBMCs or a T cell subset sorted from them (not recorded which).

The DNA of the CDR3 is TGCGCCAGCAGCTTGGTCGGGACCAGCACAGATACGCAGTATTTT. Protein sequence: CASSLVGTSTDTQYF. This chain joins TRBV5-1 and TRBJ2-3; either TRBD1 or TRBD2 may supply D (5 bases each). There are 15 residues in the CDR3. CDR1 is SGHRS, CDR2 YFSETQ, per germline. Trimming took 0 bases from V and 0 from J, leaving 8 bases between them.